The 16 T cell receptor beta chains listed next were all sequenced from one sample in a study of T-cell reconstitution after alpha-beta-depleted transplantation in children. During its preparation, the TCRbeta library received unique molecular identifiers. TCRdb re-called the PCR reads through MiXCR, storing one row per CDR3 protein. This table holds approximately 520,000 distinct CDR3 sequences, roughly 10% found once. Sequences were derived from PBMCs, mostly from graft donor cells, sampled 180 days after TCRalphabeta/CD19-depleted stem cell transplant. These receptors originate from a female patient aged 2-9 years who had a stem cell transplant for aplastic anemia, so the T cells may come from the graft donor.

This clonotype was recorded a few times. This rearrangement joins TRBV4-2 to TRBJ2-7; D is possibly TRBD1 or TRBD2 (6 bases each). Per the germline V gene, CDR1 is LGHNA and CDR2 is YNFKEQ. Trimming stripped 3 bases from V and 2 bases from J, with 11 bases between. The CDR3 is 14 residues long. DNA for the CDR3: TGTGCCAGCAGCCACTACAGGGAGGCCTACGAGCAGTACTTC. Translated: CASSHYREAYEQYF.

This clonotype has only a few counts. The chain joins TRBV29-1 to TRBJ1-1; no firm D call. This CDR3 region has 13 residues. CDR1 is SQVTM, CDR2 ANQGSEA, per germline. The CDR3 sequence is CSSPRGHNTEAFF. In DNA form, the CDR3 reads TGCAGTTCCCCGAGAGGGCATAACACTGAAGCTTTCTTT.

This clonotype was seen repeatedly, ten times or more. This chain joins TRBV29-1 and TRBJ2-2; D call uncertain. V was shortened by 6 bases and J by 0 bases, with 11 bases between the two germline ends. Germline V CDR1 and CDR2: SQVTM, ANQGSEA. The CDR3 consists of 14 residues. Written as DNA, the CDR3 is TGCAGCGTCCTAGGACCCGCGAACACCGGGGAGCTGTTTTTT. Amino acid sequence: CSVLGPANTGELFF.

V is TRBV28 and J is TRBJ2-7, with D uncertain. V shed 11 bases and J shed 7 bases, with 24 bases lying between them. The CDR3 extends over 14 amino acids. Germline lookup yields CDR1 MDHEN and CDR2 SYDVKM. CDR3 DNA: TGTGCCGGGTCGGACCCGGTGCAATTAGGAGAGCAGTACTTC. Protein product: CAGSDPVQLGEQYF.

This clonotype was recorded a few times. The rearrangement links TRBV18 to TRBJ2-7; 8 bases are shared with TRBD1. Germline V CDR1 and CDR2: KGHSH, LQKENI. The CDR3 loop spans 14 amino acids. Germline trimming cut 5 bases from V and 0 bases from J; bases unmatched to any gene: 3. This CDR3 reads CASSDGTGSYEQYF. CDR3 sequence (DNA): TGTGCCAGCTCAGACGGGACAGGCTCCTACGAGCAGTACTTC.

This clonotype was observed a few times. This chain uses TRBV9 with TRBJ1-5; tentative D call: TRBD1 (5 bases). The CDR3 sequence is 15 residues long. V lost 3 bases and J lost 8, with 18 bases in between. Germline CDR1 SGDLS, CDR2 YYNGEE. The CDR3 region is CASSATGRDLEPQHF. CDR3 in DNA: TGTGCCAGCAGCGCTACGGGCAGGGATCTGGAGCCCCAGCATTTT. The full variable domain, rest sourced from reference TRBV9 and TRBJ1-5, is DSGVTQTPKHLITATGQRVTLRCSPRSGDLSVYWYQQSLDQGLQFLIQYYNGEERAKGNILERFSAQQFPDLHSELNLSSLELGDSALYFCASSATGRDLEPQHFGDGTRLSIL.

The gene calls are TRBV12-3 or TRBV12-4 and TRBJ1-5; D is unclear. Trimming cost V 3 bases and J 6 bases, with 21 bases left between them. The CDR3 spans 17 residues. The DNA of the CDR3 is TGTGCCAGCAGTTTCACCCCCACGGACCGAAAAGGTCAGCCCCAGCATTTT. Encoded protein: CASSFTPTDRKGQPQHF.

The chain has TRBV20-1 and TRBJ1-1; D remains ambiguous. V was cut by 2 bases and J by 4 bases, with 8 bases left in between. The CDR3 is 12 amino acids. CDR1 is DFQATT, CDR2 SNEGSKA, per germline (reference sequence). The chain's CDR3 is CSARSQLTEAFF. The CDR3 region has the DNA TGCAGTGCTAGAAGTCAGCTCACTGAAGCTTTCTTT.

V gene TRBV7-2 combines with J gene TRBJ1-5, with a tentative D call TRBD1 (6 bases). In germline, CDR1 is SGHTA, CDR2 FQGNSA. The CDR3 consists of 15 residues. The germline V and J ends were trimmed by 1 base and 1 base, with 8 bases remaining between them. The CDR3 DNA is TGTGCCAGCAGCTTAGTCGGACAGAGCAATCAGCCCCAGCATTTT. This encodes CASSLVGQSNQPQHF.

A word on this clonotype: This may be a read error, as it is one base from a much larger clone. The rearrangement uses TRBV29-1 and TRBJ2-2; unclear D gene. Deletions cut 1 base from V and 1 base from J, with 7 bases between. This CDR3 has 14 residues. Germline CDR1 reads SQVTM; CDR2 reads ANQGSEA. The CDR3 DNA follows: TGCAGCGTTGAAGGGCCACGGAACACCGGGGAGCTGTTTTTT. Protein: CSVEGPRNTGELFF.

This clonotype turned up a few times. The genes are TRBV28 and TRBJ2-3, with 10 nucleotides matching TRBD2. CDR3 length: 20 amino acids. V shed 3 bases and J 0 bases; nucleotides not matched to a gene: 15. CDR1 is MDHEN and CDR2 is SYDVKM in the germline V gene. The CDR3 reads CASSFSVRSGRGVSTDTQYF. The CDR3 DNA reads TGTGCCAGCAGTTTTAGTGTTCGAAGCGGGAGGGGTGTTAGCACAGATACGCAGTATTTT.

This clonotype was counted only a few times. The chain links TRBV4-3 to TRBJ2-2; 7 bases align to TRBD2. J gave up 3 bases and V 0 bases, and 4 bases lay outside the gene matches. This CDR3 is built from 16 residues. In germline, CDR1 is LGHNA, CDR2 YSLEER. The CDR3, as DNA: TGCGCCAGCAGCCAAGATCCGGCGGGAGACACCGGGGAGCTGTTTTTT. It translates to CASSQDPAGDTGELFF.

This clonotype has just a few counts. The J gene is TRBJ2-1, the V gene TRBV27; 8 bases are shared with TRBD2. Germline lookup yields CDR1 MNHEY and CDR2 SMNVEV (reference sequence). This CDR3 comprises 18 residues. V was pared by 5 bases and J by 1 base, with 13 bases of the junction left unmatched. The CDR3 protein is CASSKPRLGRVSYNEQFF. In DNA form, the CDR3 reads TGTGCCAGCAGTAAGCCCCGTCTCGGGAGGGTATCCTACAATGAGCAGTTCTTC.

The J gene is TRBJ2-1, the V gene TRBV10-3; no reliable D call. The CDR3 totals 17 residues. With 3 bases removed from V and 4 bases from J, the gap between germline ends came to 19 bases. Germline V gene lookup returns CDR1 ENHRY and CDR2 SYGVKD. The CDR3 DNA reads as TGTGCCATCAGTGAACCCCAGCCCCCACTTTTATACAATGAGCAGTTCTTC. Amino acids: CAISEPQPPLLYNEQFF.

In its sample, this clonotype was seen a few times. The chain recombines TRBV4-3 with TRBJ1-3; 11 bases agree with TRBD1. V shed 9 bases and J 2 bases; nucleotides not matched to a gene: 12. Looked up from germline, CDR1 is LGHNA and CDR2 is YSLEER. The CDR3 is made up of 17 amino acids. The CDR3 loop is CARPTDRGLLPGNTIYF. Written as DNA, the CDR3 is TGCGCCAGGCCGACGGACAGGGGGCTCCTACCTGGAAACACCATATATTTT.

This clonotype was recorded many times. J is TRBJ1-1 and V is TRBV28; TRBD1 might be the D (5 bases). Trimming removed 1 base at V and 1 base at J, with 7 bases between. CDR1 MDHEN and CDR2 SYDVKM come from the germline V gene. CDR3 length equals 14 residues. The CDR3, as DNA: TGTGCCAGCAGTTTATCAGGGAGGAACACTGAAGCTTTCTTT. Its protein is CASSLSGRNTEAFF.